These 3 T cell receptor beta chains came from one sample sequenced in a study of CD8 T cells in ankylosing spondylitis. Study results and limitations: Several highly homologous variants made up a TCR beta motif, and this motif appeared characteristic of ankylosing spondylitis blood.

Their specific antigens are unknown. Via MiXCR, TCRdb re-called the 5' RACE reads, giving one row per CDR3 protein. The sample holds around 430,000 distinct CDR3 sequences, about a sixth seen once. The sequencing sample was made of blood, either unsorted or a sorted T cell fraction (not recorded which). The receptors here all came from a male donor with ankylosing spondylitis.

This sequence joins TRBV2 and TRBJ2-5; TRBD2 agrees at 11 bases. CDR3 length: 18 residues. V was clipped by 10 bases and J by 5 bases; unmatched bases: 21. CDR1 and CDR2 (germline): SNHLY, FYNNEI. The CDR3 loop is CATTKTGTSGPRLETQYF. The CDR3 DNA follows: TGTGCCACCACCAAAACGGGGACTAGCGGCCCTCGCCTGGAGACCCAGTACTTC. The whole variable domain, remainder taken from reference TRBV2 and TRBJ2-5, is EPEVTQTPSHQVTQMGQEVILRCVPISNHLYFYWYRQILGQKVEFLVSFYNNEISEKSEIFDDQFSVERPDGSNFTLKIRSTKLEDSAMYFCATTKTGTSGPRLETQYFGPGTRLLVL.

The chain couples TRBV7-3 to TRBJ2-3; the match to TRBD2 covers 11 bases. This CDR3 is built from 16 residues. CDR1 is SGHTA and CDR2 is FQGTGA in the germline V gene. V lost 5 bases to trimming and J lost 6 bases; unmatched junction nucleotides: 10. The CDR3 nucleotides read TGTGCCAGCAGCCCAGGGACTAGCGGACTGTTGGATACGCAGTATTTT. Protein sequence: CASSPGTSGLLDTQYF.

This clonotype was found many times. V gene TRBV7-2 combines with J gene TRBJ2-5, with 7 bases identical to TRBD1. Unmatched junction bases numbered 4, after V lost 5 bases and J lost 1 base. The CDR3 runs to 14 residues. The V gene's germline CDR1 is SGHTA and CDR2 FQGNSA. The CDR3 spells CASSPDRSQETQYF. As DNA, the CDR3 is TGTGCCAGCAGCCCGGACAGGAGCCAAGAGACCCAGTACTTC. Supplemented by reference TRBV7-2 and TRBJ2-5, the full variable domain reads GAGVSQSPSNKVTEKGKDVELRCDPISGHTALYWYRQSLGQGLEFLIYFQGNSAPDKSGLPSDRFSAERTGGSVSTLTIQRTQQEDSAVYLCASSPDRSQETQYFGPGTRLLVL.